The 32 T cell receptor beta chains below come from one sample, sequenced in a study of radiotherapy plus CTLA-4 blockade in lung cancer. This table comes from immunoSEQ multiplex PCR, and its TCRdb copy is limited to in-frame clones, with some not included. The repertoire includes 49,000 or so clones, roughly four fifths of them detected once, and around 8.3% sits in the top ten. The material sequenced was peripheral blood, taken from a patient treated with radiotherapy plus ipilimumab. Receptors were obtained from a human donor with non-small cell lung cancer who had stable disease on radiotherapy plus ipilimumab.

This chain connects TRBV7-9 to TRBJ1-2; perhaps TRBD1 as D (6 bases). The CDR3 loop spans 13 amino acids. V lost 1 base to trimming and J lost 7 bases, with 10 bases between them. The germline gives CDR1 SEHNR, CDR2 FQNEAQ (reference sequence). DNA for the CDR3: TGTGCCAGCAGCTTAGTTGGGGGGCCTGGCTACACCTTC. This encodes CASSLVGGPGYTF.

This sequence joins TRBV7-6 and TRBJ2-1, with 9 bases that match TRBD2. The CDR3 runs to 16 residues. V dropped 0 bases and J dropped 7; count of bases not matched to a gene: 7. CDR1 SGHVS and CDR2 FNYEAQ come from the germline V gene. The CDR3 here is CASSLAGGGAWNEQFF. The CDR3 DNA sequence: TGTGCCAGCAGCTTAGCGGGCGGGGGGGCCTGGAATGAGCAGTTCTTC.

The CDR3 bases are TGTGCCAGCAGCTTAGGACAGGGCTGGAGGGGCTACACCTTC. Its translation is CASSLGQGWRGYTF. J is TRBJ1-2 and V is TRBV7-2; 7 bases are a match to TRBD1. Germline V lookup: CDR1 SGHTA, CDR2 FQGNSA. The CDR3 has 14 residues. Trimming took 1 base from V and 8 from J; bases not matched to a gene: 7.

This clone was seen a few times. The chain employs TRBV10-3 and TRBJ1-5; D unclear. Between the trimmed V and J ends, which lost 0 bases and 1 base, there was a span of 7 bases. The CDR3 contains 15 residues. The V gene's germline CDR1 is ENHRY and CDR2 SYGVKD. The CDR3 protein is CAISESVGSNQPQHF. For the CDR3, the DNA is TGTGCCATCAGTGAGTCAGTAGGGAGCAATCAGCCCCAGCATTTT.

The gene calls are TRBV30 and TRBJ1-2, with D perhaps matching TRBD1 (5 bases). Trimming took 2 bases from V and 4 from J, leaving 17 bases between them. Germline V lookup: CDR1 GTSNPN, CDR2 SVGIG (reference sequence). CDR3 length equals 15 residues. CDR3 sequence reads: CAWSSQGAGSYGYTF. CDR3 bases: TGTGCCTGGAGTTCTCAAGGGGCGGGGAGCTATGGCTACACCTTC.

The rearrangement uses TRBV4-3 and TRBJ1-2, with D hard to call. The length of the CDR3 is 15 residues. Germline CDR1 and CDR2: LGHNA and YSLEER. Trimming shortened V by 0 bases and J by 4 bases, and 12 bases separated the two germline ends. CDR3 DNA: TGCGCCAGCAGCCAAGAGGATCCCCAGTCCTATGGCTACACCTTC. Residues: CASSQEDPQSYGYTF.

The rearrangement links TRBV7-3 to TRBJ1-3; no clear D gene. CDR1 SGHTA and CDR2 FQGTGA come from the germline V gene. V was cut by 5 bases and J by 0 bases, with 14 bases left in between. This CDR3 region has 16 residues. CDR3 sequence (DNA): TGTGCCAGCAGCCCTAACGACCCGAGCTCTGGAAACACCATATATTTT. Translation: CASSPNDPSSGNTIYF.

The genes are TRBV21-1 and TRBJ2-3; the table's D gene call, TRBD2, was not cross checked with the DNA. TRBV21-1 is a recognized pseudogene. The CDR3 contains 15 residues. CDR3 DNA sequence: TGTGCCAGCAGCCTCGGGTCGTCAACCACAGATACGCAGTATTTT. This sequence encodes CASSLGSSTTDTQYF.

This chain uses TRBV18 with TRBJ1-2, with 8 bases identical to TRBD1. Germline V gives CDR1 KGHSH, CDR2 LQKENI. The trim removed 6 bases at V and 8 bases at J, leaving 8 bases unmatched. The CDR3 totals 13 residues. The CDR3 sequence: CASSSGGAYGYTF. Here the CDR3 DNA reads TGTGCCAGCTCCTCAGGGGGCGCGTACGGCTACACCTTC.

This clone is classed as large. As DNA, the CDR3 is TGTGCCAGCAGTGAAGAGGTCGGCCAGGGAGGCCCCCTCCACTTT. This sequence encodes CASSEEVGQGGPLHF. The gene calls are TRBV6-1 and TRBJ1-6; D might be TRBD1 (5 bases). V gave up 1 base and J gave up 13 bases, with 17 bases separating them. This CDR3 is built from 15 residues. The germline gives CDR1 MNHNS, CDR2 SASEGT.

In its sample, this clone was seen a few times. CDR3: CSVGGQVERYQPQHF. Written as DNA, the CDR3 is TGCAGCGTCGGGGGACAGGTGGAAAGGTATCAGCCCCAGCATTTT. The chain joins TRBV29-1 to TRBJ1-5, with 8 bases aligning to TRBD1. The length of the CDR3 is 15 residues. The J segment lost 5 bases and the V segment lost 6 bases, leaving 12 bases of the junction unmatched. The germline CDR1 and CDR2 sequences are SQVTM and ANQGSEA.

This chain joins TRBV4-1 and TRBJ2-7; D not certain. The germline V gene encodes CDR1 MGHRA and CDR2 YSYEKL. This CDR3 is built from 11 residues. V shed 0 bases and J shed 6 bases, with 3 bases lying between them. CDR3 sequence reads: CASSQDGEQYF. The CDR3 coding sequence is TGCGCCAGCAGCCAAGATGGCGAGCAGTACTTC.

This clone was observed a handful of times. V and J are TRBV27 and TRBJ2-1; 14 nucleotides line up with TRBD2. Germline CDR1 MNHEY, CDR2 SMNVEV (reference sequence). The CDR3 spans 15 residues. Germline trimming cut 6 bases from V and 6 bases from J; bases unmatched to any gene: 4. The CDR3 is CASRGLAGVGNEQFF. CDR3 DNA sequence: TGTGCCAGCAGGGGACTAGCGGGGGTGGGCAATGAGCAGTTCTTC.

The chain combines TRBV4-1 with TRBJ2-5; 8 bases are shared with TRBD1. Germline assignment: CDR1 MGHRA and CDR2 YSYEKL. V lost 2 bases to trimming and J lost 2 bases; unmatched junction nucleotides: 7. The CDR3 has 16 amino acids. In DNA, the CDR3 is TGCGCCAGCAGCCAACTGGGACAGGCCTTACAAGAGACCCAGTACTTC. This encodes CASSQLGQALQETQYF.

In DNA form, the CDR3 reads TGTGCCAGCAGCTTGGAAAGGGCAAGGCCCCAGCATTTT. As protein: CASSLERARPQHF. The rearrangement links TRBV5-5 to TRBJ1-5; D gene uncertain. Germline lookup yields CDR1 SGHKS and CDR2 YYEKEE (reference sequence). The CDR3 covers 13 residues. V shed 0 bases and J shed 9 bases, with 10 bases lying between them.

The chain links TRBV6-6 to TRBJ1-1, with 11 nucleotides matching TRBD1. Germline trimming cut 10 bases from V and 6 bases from J; bases unmatched to any gene: 16. Germline V gene sequence: CDR1 MNHNY, CDR2 SVGAGI (reference sequence). This CDR3 is built from 16 residues. In DNA, the CDR3 is TGTGCCACCTCCACCGGGACAGGGGGTTTCAGGGCTGAAGCTTTCTTT. This encodes CATSTGTGGFRAEAFF.

The chain carries TRBV11-2 and TRBJ2-2; perhaps TRBD1 as D (5 bases). Germline V lookup: CDR1 SGHAT, CDR2 FQNNGV. The CDR3 runs to 14 residues. Trimming took 2 bases from V and 4 from J, leaving 8 bases between them. This CDR3 reads CASSLRQGTGELFF. DNA for the CDR3: TGTGCCAGCAGCTTAAGGCAGGGCACCGGGGAGCTGTTTTTT. Drawing the rest from reference TRBV11-2 and TRBJ2-2, the complete variable domain is EAGVAQSPRYKIIEKRQSVAFWCNPISGHATLYWYQQILGQGPKLLIQFQNNGVVDDSQLPKDRFSAERLKGVDSTLKIQPAKLEDSAVYLCASSLRQGTGELFFGEGSRLTVL.

The rearrangement links TRBV15 to TRBJ2-4; no clear D gene. V was trimmed by 0 bases and J by 0 bases, leaving 18 bases between them. Per the germline V gene, CDR1 is LNHNV and CDR2 is YYDKDF (reference sequence). CDR3 length: 19 residues. CDR3 in DNA: TGTGCCACCAGCAGAGATACGGTTGTGTATCACCTAGCCAAAAACATTCAGTACTTC. Translating gives CATSRDTVVYHLAKNIQYF. Complete variable domain (other parts from reference TRBV15 and TRBJ2-4): DAMVIQNPRYQVTQFGKPVTLSCSQTLNHNVMYWYQQKSSQAPKLLFHYYDKDFNNEADTPDNFQSRRPNTSFCFLDIRSPGLGDTAMYLCATSRDTVVYHLAKNIQYFGAGTRLSVL.

The genes are TRBV7-9 and TRBJ1-4, with 7 bases identical to TRBD1. Trimming took 2 bases from V and 5 from J; bases not matched to a gene: 8. This CDR3 comprises 16 residues. The V gene's germline CDR1 is SEHNR and CDR2 FQNEAQ (reference sequence). The CDR3 protein is CASSLRFETGNEKLFF. CDR3 DNA sequence: TGTGCCAGCAGCTTAAGGTTTGAGACAGGGAATGAAAAACTGTTTTTT.

The V call is TRBV18, the J call TRBJ1-2, with D possibly matching TRBD1 (5 bases). The CDR3 runs 15 residues. In germline, CDR1 is KGHSH, CDR2 LQKENI. V was shortened by 3 bases and J by 2 bases, with 13 bases between the two germline ends. CDR3 amino acids: CASSPLMGPNYGYTF. In DNA, the CDR3 is TGTGCCAGCTCACCCCTAATGGGACCGAACTATGGCTACACCTTC.

The sample holds a few counts of this clone. V gene TRBV30 combines with J gene TRBJ2-5; D tentatively fits TRBD1 or TRBD2 (5 bases each). CDR1 and CDR2 from the germline V gene are GTSNPN and SVGIG (reference sequence). Trimming stripped 2 bases from V and 2 bases from J, with 9 bases between. This CDR3 comprises 13 residues. As DNA, the CDR3 is TGTGCCTGGAGTCGGGACGGACAAGAGACCCAGTACTTC. It codes for CAWSRDGQETQYF.

The CDR3 loop is CASSYRDRGQPQHF. The DNA of the CDR3 is TGTGCCAGCAGTTACCGAGACAGGGGCCAGCCCCAGCATTTT. The gene calls are TRBV6-5 and TRBJ1-5; TRBD1 agrees at 8 bases. The V segment lost 2 bases and the J segment 7 bases; nucleotides outside the gene matches: 4. The CDR3 extends over 14 amino acids. Germline V gives CDR1 MNHEY, CDR2 SVGAGI.

This clone was counted only a few times. The chain links TRBV6-5 to TRBJ2-1, with 11 bases lining up with TRBD1. The CDR3 extends over 15 amino acids. V lost 6 bases, J lost 3 bases, and 4 bases stayed unmatched. Germline CDR1 is MNHEY and CDR2 is SVGAGI. Here the CDR3 reads CASREGQGDYNEQFF. Here the CDR3 DNA reads TGTGCCAGCAGGGAGGGACAGGGGGACTACAATGAGCAGTTCTTC.

The chain combines TRBV9 with TRBJ2-3; D not certain. The CDR3 spans 14 residues. The germline gives CDR1 SGDLS, CDR2 YYNGEE. Trimming left V 0 bases short and J 4 bases short, with 9 bases between. The CDR3 nucleotides are TGTGCCAGCAGCGTAGAGCCGTTAGCAGATACGCAGTATTTT. Translated: CASSVEPLADTQYF.

This clone came up a few times. CDR3 nucleotides: TGTGCCAGCAGCTTAGAAGTGACAGGGGGCCACACAGATACGCAGTATTTT. This codes for CASSLEVTGGHTDTQYF. The rearrangement joins TRBV11-2 to TRBJ2-3; 10 positions match TRBD1. The germline CDR1 and CDR2 sequences are SGHAT and FQNNGV. With 0 bases clipped from V and 2 bases from J, the junction kept 5 bases outside the gene matches. The CDR3 runs to 17 residues.

This clone was counted between two and nine times. This chain connects TRBV5-6 to TRBJ2-2; D call uncertain. The CDR3 consists of 12 residues. Germline CDR1 reads SGHDT; CDR2 reads YYEEEE. Deletions cut 0 bases from V and 3 bases from J, with 0 bases between. The CDR3 loop is CASSLDTGELFF. The DNA of the CDR3 is TGTGCCAGCAGCTTGGACACCGGGGAGCTGTTTTTT. Full variable domain (outside the CDR3, taken from reference TRBV5-6 and TRBJ2-2): DAGVTQSPTHLIKTRGQQVTLRCSPKSGHDTVSWYQQALGQGPQFIFQYYEEEERQRGNFPDRFSGHQFPNYSSELNVNALLLGDSALYLCASSLDTGELFFGEGSRLTVL.

The chain uses TRBV5-1 and TRBJ1-1; TRBD1 aligns across 7 bases. This CDR3 region has 14 residues. CDR1 SGHRS and CDR2 YFSETQ come from the germline V gene. The ends lost 3 bases at V and 7 bases at J; junction bases unmatched: 9. CDR3 nucleotides: TGCGCCAGCAGCTCACAGGGGTCAGGGATTGAAGCTTTCTTT. Protein sequence: CASSSQGSGIEAFF.

The chain combines TRBV11-2 with TRBJ2-5; TRBD2 aligns across 7 bases. With 8 bases clipped from V and 5 bases from J, the junction kept 17 bases outside the gene matches. Looked up from germline, CDR1 is SGHAT and CDR2 is FQNNGV. The CDR3 totals 16 residues. This chain's CDR3 is CASRPGRGRMGETQYF. In DNA, the CDR3 is TGTGCCAGCCGCCCTGGACGCGGGAGAATGGGGGAGACCCAGTACTTC. The whole variable domain, filled in from reference TRBV11-2 and TRBJ2-5, reads EAGVAQSPRYKIIEKRQSVAFWCNPISGHATLYWYQQILGQGPKLLIQFQNNGVVDDSQLPKDRFSAERLKGVDSTLKIQPAKLEDSAVYLCASRPGRGRMGETQYFGPGTRLLVL.

V and J are TRBV6-6 and TRBJ1-5; D is uncertain. V was trimmed by 6 bases and J by 11 bases, leaving 17 bases between them. The CDR3 is 13 residues long. The germline gives CDR1 MNHNY, CDR2 SVGAGI (reference sequence). CDR3 DNA: TGTGCCAGCAGGAGGGAACCCTTGGTGGCCCAGCATTTT. It translates to CASRREPLVAQHF.

The rearrangement links TRBV4-1 to TRBJ2-7; 7 bases fit TRBD1. With V trimmed by 4 bases and J by 7 bases, 7 bases remained unmatched. Germline V gene sequence: CDR1 MGHRA, CDR2 YSYEKL. This CDR3 spans 13 amino acids. The CDR3 DNA sequence: TGCGCCAGCAGCCCCCGACAGGGTGTAGAGCAGTACGTC. Its protein product is CASSPRQGVEQYV.

J is TRBJ1-1 and V is TRBV9, with a possible D match to TRBD1 (6 bases). This CDR3 has 14 amino acids. CDR1 SGDLS and CDR2 YYNGEE come from the germline V gene. Trimming left V 3 bases short and J 2 bases short, with 11 bases between. CDR3 nucleotides: TGTGCCAGCAGCGCAGGGACACCCAACACTGAAGCTTTCTTT. It specifies CASSAGTPNTEAFF.

The rearrangement joins TRBV9 to TRBJ2-2; 8 bases align to TRBD2. Germline values: CDR1 SGDLS, CDR2 YYNGEE. Germline trimming cut 4 bases from V and 5 bases from J; bases unmatched to any gene: 1. The CDR3 is made up of 13 amino acids. The CDR3: CASSRGGTGELFF. The DNA of the CDR3 is TGTGCCAGCAGCCGGGGGGGTACCGGGGAGCTGTTTTTT.